The rows below give T cell receptor beta chains drawn from one sample of a study of blood T cell repertoires in COVID-19. Generated by immunoSEQ multiplex PCR, the TCRdb table keeps only in-frame clones and is missing some. The data hold approximately 170,000 clones, with around 85% observed a single time. Specimen: peripheral blood. These TCRs come from a woman aged 60-70 years with COVID-19, enrolled during active disease. CDR3s include the opening cysteine and the closing phenylalanine or tryptophan. A D gene is named only where the DNA matches it firmly. The listing skips clone size in some rows; elsewhere it reads once, few, many or a size class.

CDR3 DNA | CDR3 protein | V gene | clone size | J gene | D gene
TGTGCCAGCAGTTACTTCACCCCAGGGTACAATGAGCAGTTCTTC | CASSYFTPGYNEQFF | TRBV6-6 | once | TRBJ2-1 | .
TGCGCCAGCAGCTTGGTAGAAGCAAATGAGCAGTTCTTC | CASSLVEANEQFF | TRBV5-1 | once | TRBJ2-1 | .
TGTGCCAGCAGTTACCAGGGTTGGAAGCAGCCCCAGCATTTT | CASSYQGWKQPQHF | TRBV6-2/TRBV6-3 | . | TRBJ1-5 | .
TGTGCCAGTAGTGAGACTAGCGGGAGTCCCTACAATGAGCAGTTCTTC | CASSETSGSPYNEQFF | TRBV19 | . | TRBJ2-1 | TRBD2
TGTGCCAGCTCACCGTCCATCAGCAAAGGGGAACTGTTTTTT | CASSPSISKGELFF | TRBV18 | . | TRBJ1-4 | .
TGTGCCATCAGTGAGGATGGGGCAGATGGGTACTTC | CAISEDGADGYF | TRBV10-3 | . | TRBJ2-7 | .
TGTGCCAGCTCTCCCAAAGAGACCCAGTACTTC | CASSPKETQYF | TRBV18 | . | TRBJ2-5 | .
TGTGCCTGGAGTGAATCAGACACCATATATTTT | CAWSESDTIYF | TRBV30 | . | TRBJ1-3 | .
TGTGCCAGCAGGTACACCAGGACAGCCGACACTGAAGCTTTCTTT | CASRYTRTADTEAFF | TRBV7-9 | . | TRBJ1-1 | .
TGTGCCAGCAGCCAGGGGGGGTTACAGGGAAACTATGGCTACACCTTC | CASSQGGLQGNYGYTF | TRBV4-2 | . | TRBJ1-2 | .
TGTGCCAGCAGCTTCCGGGCCCTGGGAACTAGCGGTTACAATGAGCAGTTCTTC | CASSFRALGTSGYNEQFF | TRBV5-5 | . | TRBJ2-1 | TRBD2
TGTGCCAGTAGCCTAGGATTTGAGCAGTTCTTC | CASSLGFEQFF | TRBV19 | . | TRBJ2-1 | .
TGCAGCGTTGAAGATCACCCGCGGGGGTCGGGCACTGAAGCTTTCTTT | CSVEDHPRGSGTEAFF | TRBV29-1 | . | TRBJ1-1 | .
TGTGCCAGCACCCTCTGGAGGGCGTGGAAGGGGCAGGCCTATGGCTACACCTTC | CASTLWRAWKGQAYGYTF | TRBV28 | . | TRBJ1-2 | .
TGTGCCAGCAGCCGAGACTCAGGGACAGGGGGCGCAGATACGCAGTATTTT | CASSRDSGTGGADTQYF | TRBV5-4 | . | TRBJ2-3 | TRBD1
TGCGCCAGCAGCCCGAGGACAGGGTCCTACGAGCAGTACTTC | CASSPRTGSYEQYF | TRBV5-1 | once | TRBJ2-7 | TRBD1
TGTGCCAGCAGACCCGACCCAACAGGGGTTGGCCAGCCCCAGCATTTT | CASRPDPTGVGQPQHF | TRBV2 | . | TRBJ1-5 | TRBD1
TGTGCCAGCAGTAAACCGGGACAGGGGTACGAGCAGTACTTC | CASSKPGQGYEQYF | TRBV28 | . | TRBJ2-7 | TRBD1
TGTGCCAGCAGTCCCCTGGGGGCGGGAGACCTCGAGCAGTACTTC | CASSPLGAGDLEQYF | TRBV27 | . | TRBJ2-7 | .
TGTGCCAGCTCACCACAGTCAGGGGGCAGCTACGAGCAGTACTTC | CASSPQSGGSYEQYF | TRBV18 | . | TRBJ2-7 | TRBD1
TGTGCCAGCAGCCAAGGGGGTCCTAGCGGGAGGTATACGCAGTATTTT | CASSQGGPSGRYTQYF | TRBV3-1/TRBV3-2 | . | TRBJ2-3 | TRBD2
TGTGCCATCAGAGCGACTAATTCACCCCTCCACTTT | CAIRATNSPLHF | TRBV10-3 | . | TRBJ1-6 | .